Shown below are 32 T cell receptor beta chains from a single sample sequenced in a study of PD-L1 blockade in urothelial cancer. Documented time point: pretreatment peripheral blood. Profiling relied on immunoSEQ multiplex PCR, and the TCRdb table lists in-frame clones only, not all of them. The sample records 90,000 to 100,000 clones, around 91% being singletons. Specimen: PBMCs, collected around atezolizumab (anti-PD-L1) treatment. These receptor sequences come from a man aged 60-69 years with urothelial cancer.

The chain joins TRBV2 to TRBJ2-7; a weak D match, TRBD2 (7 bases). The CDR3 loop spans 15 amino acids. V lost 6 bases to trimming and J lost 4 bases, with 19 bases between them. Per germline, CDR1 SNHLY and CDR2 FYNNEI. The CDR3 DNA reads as TGTGCCAGCAGGAACCCGGAGGGGGAGGGTTACGAGCAGTACTTC. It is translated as CASRNPEGEGYEQYF.

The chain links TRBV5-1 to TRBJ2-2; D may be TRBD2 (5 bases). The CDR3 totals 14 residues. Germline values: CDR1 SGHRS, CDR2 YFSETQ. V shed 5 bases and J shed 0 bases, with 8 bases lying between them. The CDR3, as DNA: TGCGCCAGCAGTACGGGGACGAACACCGGGGAGCTGTTTTTT. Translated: CASSTGTNTGELFF. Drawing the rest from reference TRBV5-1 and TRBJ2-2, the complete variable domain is KAGVTQTPRYLIKTRGQQVTLSCSPISGHRSVSWYQQTPGQGLQFLFEYFSETQRNKGNFPGRFSGRQFSNSRSEMNVSTLELGDSALYLCASSTGTNTGELFFGEGSRLTVL.

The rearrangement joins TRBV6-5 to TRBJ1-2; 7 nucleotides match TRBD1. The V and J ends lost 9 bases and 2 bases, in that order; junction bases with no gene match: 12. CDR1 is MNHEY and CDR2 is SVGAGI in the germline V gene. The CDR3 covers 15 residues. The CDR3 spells CASFPTRGPNYGYTF. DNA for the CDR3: TGTGCCAGTTTTCCGACTAGGGGGCCGAACTATGGCTACACCTTC.

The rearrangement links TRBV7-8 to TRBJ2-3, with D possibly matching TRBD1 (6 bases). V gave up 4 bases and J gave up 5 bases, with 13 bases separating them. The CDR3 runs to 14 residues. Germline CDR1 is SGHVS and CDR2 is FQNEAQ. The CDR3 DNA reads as TGTGCCAGCAGCTCCTCGGGACACCAAGATACGCAGTATTTT. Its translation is CASSSSGHQDTQYF.

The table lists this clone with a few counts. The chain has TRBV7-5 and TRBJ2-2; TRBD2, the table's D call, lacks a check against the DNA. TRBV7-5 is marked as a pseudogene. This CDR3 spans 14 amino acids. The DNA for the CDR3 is TGTGTCAGAAGCCTATGGGCGGGCACCGGGGAGCTGTTTTTT. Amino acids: CVRSLWAGTGELFF.

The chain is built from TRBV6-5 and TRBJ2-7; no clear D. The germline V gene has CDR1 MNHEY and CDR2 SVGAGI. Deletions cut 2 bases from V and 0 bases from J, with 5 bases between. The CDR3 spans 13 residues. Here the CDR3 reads CASSYRSSYEQYF. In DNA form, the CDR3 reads TGTGCCAGCAGTTACCGTAGCTCCTACGAGCAGTACTTC.

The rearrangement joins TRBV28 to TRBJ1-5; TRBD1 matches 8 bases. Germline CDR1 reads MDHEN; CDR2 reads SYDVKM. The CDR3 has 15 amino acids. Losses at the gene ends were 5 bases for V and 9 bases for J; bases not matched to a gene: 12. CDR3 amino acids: CASSATGTGQPPQHF. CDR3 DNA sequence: TGTGCCAGCAGTGCGACCGGGACAGGCCAACCGCCCCAGCATTTT.

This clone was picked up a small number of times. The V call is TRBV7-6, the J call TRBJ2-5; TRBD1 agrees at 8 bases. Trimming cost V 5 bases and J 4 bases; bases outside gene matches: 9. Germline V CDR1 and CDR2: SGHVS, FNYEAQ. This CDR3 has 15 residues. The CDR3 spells CASSPGTGIAETQYF. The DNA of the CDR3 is TGTGCCAGCAGCCCCGGGACAGGCATTGCAGAGACCCAGTACTTC.

The CDR3 coding sequence is TGTGCCAGCAGCTTAGACAGCATGAACACTGAAGCTTTCTTT. Amino acids: CASSLDSMNTEAFF. This chain joins TRBV7-9 and TRBJ1-1; D is unresolved. The CDR3 spans 14 residues. The V end lost 1 base, the J end lost 0 bases, and 6 bases lay between the germline ends. CDR1 SEHNR and CDR2 FQNEAQ come from the germline V gene (reference sequence).

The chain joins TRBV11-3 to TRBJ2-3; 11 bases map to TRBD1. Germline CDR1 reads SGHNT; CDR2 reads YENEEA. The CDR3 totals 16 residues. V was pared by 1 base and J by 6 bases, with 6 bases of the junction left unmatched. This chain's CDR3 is CASSLGGTGGGDTQYF. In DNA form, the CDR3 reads TGTGCCAGCAGCTTAGGGGGGACAGGGGGTGGCGATACGCAGTATTTT.

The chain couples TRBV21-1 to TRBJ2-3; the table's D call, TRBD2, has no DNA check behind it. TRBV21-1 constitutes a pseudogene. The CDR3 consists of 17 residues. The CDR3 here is CASSASVDAGGGGTQYF. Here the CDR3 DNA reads TGTGCCAGCAGCGCCTCCGTGGATGCGGGGGGCGGCGGTACGCAGTATTTT.

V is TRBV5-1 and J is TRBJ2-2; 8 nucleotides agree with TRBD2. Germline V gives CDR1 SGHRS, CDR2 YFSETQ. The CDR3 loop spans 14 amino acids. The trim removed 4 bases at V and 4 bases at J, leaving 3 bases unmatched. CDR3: CASSRGGGTGELFF. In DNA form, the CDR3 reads TGCGCCAGCAGCCGGGGGGGCGGCACCGGGGAGCTGTTTTTT.

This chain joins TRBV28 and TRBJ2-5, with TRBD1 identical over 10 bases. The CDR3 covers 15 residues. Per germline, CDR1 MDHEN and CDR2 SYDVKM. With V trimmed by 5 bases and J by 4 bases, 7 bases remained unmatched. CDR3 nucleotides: TGTGCCAGCAGTGGCGGACAGGGGGGGGCAGAGACCCAGTACTTC. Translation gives CASSGGQGGAETQYF.

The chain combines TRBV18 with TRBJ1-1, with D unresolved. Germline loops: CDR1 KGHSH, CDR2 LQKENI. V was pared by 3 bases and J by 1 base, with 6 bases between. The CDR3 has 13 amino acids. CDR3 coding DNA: TGTGCCAGCTCACCGAGAGAGAACACTGAAGCTTTCTTT. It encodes CASSPRENTEAFF.

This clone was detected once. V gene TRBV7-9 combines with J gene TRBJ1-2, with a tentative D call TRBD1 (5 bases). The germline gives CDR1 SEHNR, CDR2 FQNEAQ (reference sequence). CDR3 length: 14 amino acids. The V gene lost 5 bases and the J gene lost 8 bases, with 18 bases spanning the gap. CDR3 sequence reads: CASSHSQIYRGYTF. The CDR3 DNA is TGTGCCAGCAGCCATTCCCAAATTTACAGGGGCTACACCTTC.

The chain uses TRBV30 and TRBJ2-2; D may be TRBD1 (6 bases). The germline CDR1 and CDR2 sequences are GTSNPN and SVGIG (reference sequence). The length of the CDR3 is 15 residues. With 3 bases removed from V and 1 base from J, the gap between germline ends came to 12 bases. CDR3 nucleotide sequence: TGTGCCTGGAGCCCCGCGGACAGGAACACCGGGGAGCTGTTTTTT. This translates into CAWSPADRNTGELFF.

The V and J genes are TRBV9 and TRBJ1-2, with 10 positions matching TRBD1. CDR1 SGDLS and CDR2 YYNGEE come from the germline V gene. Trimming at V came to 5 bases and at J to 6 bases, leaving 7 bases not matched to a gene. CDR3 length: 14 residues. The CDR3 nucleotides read TGTGCCAGCAGGCGGACAGGGGGGGGTAATGGCTACACCTTC. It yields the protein CASRRTGGGNGYTF.

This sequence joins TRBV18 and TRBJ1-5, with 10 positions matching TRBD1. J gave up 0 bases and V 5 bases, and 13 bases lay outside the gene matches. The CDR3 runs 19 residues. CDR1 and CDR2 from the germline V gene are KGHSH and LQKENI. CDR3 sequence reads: CASSAPGTGAILSNQPQHF. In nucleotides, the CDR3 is TGTGCCAGCTCAGCTCCCGGGACAGGGGCTATTCTTAGCAATCAGCCCCAGCATTTT.

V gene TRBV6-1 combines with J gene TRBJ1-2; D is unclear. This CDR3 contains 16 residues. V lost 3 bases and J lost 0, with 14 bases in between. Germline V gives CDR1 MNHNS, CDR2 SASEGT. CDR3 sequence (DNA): TGTGCCAGCAGTGAGAGCTCGGAGACTTCTAACTATGGCTACACCTTC. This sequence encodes CASSESSETSNYGYTF.

DNA of the CDR3: TGTGCCTGGAGCGGGGACTCCTACAATGAGCAGTTCTTC. The encoded protein is CAWSGDSYNEQFF. The J gene is TRBJ2-1, the V gene TRBV30; D possibly corresponds to TRBD2 (5 bases). Per the germline V gene, CDR1 is GTSNPN and CDR2 is SVGIG (reference sequence). The V and J ends lost 3 bases and 0 bases respectively, with 6 bases between them. This CDR3 region has 13 residues.

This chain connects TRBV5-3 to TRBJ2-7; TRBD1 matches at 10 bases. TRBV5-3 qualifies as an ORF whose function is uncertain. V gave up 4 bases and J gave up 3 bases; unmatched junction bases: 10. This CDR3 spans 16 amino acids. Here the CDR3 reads CARSPPGQGHLYEQYF. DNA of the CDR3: TGTGCCAGAAGCCCCCCGGGACAGGGGCACCTCTACGAGCAGTACTTC.

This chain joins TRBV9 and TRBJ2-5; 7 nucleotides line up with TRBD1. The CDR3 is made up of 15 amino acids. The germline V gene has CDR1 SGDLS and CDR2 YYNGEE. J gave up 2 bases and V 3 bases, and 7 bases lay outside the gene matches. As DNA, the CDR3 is TGTGCCAGCAGCGCACTAGGGACAGAACAAGAGACCCAGTACTTC. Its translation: CASSALGTEQETQYF. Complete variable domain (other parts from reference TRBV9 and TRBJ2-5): DSGVTQTPKHLITATGQRVTLRCSPRSGDLSVYWYQQSLDQGLQFLIQYYNGEERAKGNILERFSAQQFPDLHSELNLSSLELGDSALYFCASSALGTEQETQYFGPGTRLLVL.

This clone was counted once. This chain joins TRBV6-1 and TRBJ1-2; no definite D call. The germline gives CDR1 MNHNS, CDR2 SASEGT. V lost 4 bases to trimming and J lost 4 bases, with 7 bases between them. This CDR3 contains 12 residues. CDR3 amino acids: CASSGHSYGYTF. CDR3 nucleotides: TGTGCCAGCAGTGGACACAGCTATGGCTACACCTTC.

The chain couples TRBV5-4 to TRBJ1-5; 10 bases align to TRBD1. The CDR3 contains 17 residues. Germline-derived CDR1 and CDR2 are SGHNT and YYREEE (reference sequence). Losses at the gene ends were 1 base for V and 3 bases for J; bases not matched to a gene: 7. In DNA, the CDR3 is TGTGCCAGCAGCTTGTGGGGGGGACAGGGGAACAATCAGCCCCAGCATTTT. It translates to CASSLWGGQGNNQPQHF.

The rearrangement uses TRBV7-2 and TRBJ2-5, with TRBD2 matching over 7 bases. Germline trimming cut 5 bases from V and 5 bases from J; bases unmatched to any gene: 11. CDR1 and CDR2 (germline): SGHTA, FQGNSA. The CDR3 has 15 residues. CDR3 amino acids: CASSDKAGIGETQYF. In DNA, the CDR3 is TGTGCCAGCAGCGATAAAGCGGGAATCGGGGAGACCCAGTACTTC.

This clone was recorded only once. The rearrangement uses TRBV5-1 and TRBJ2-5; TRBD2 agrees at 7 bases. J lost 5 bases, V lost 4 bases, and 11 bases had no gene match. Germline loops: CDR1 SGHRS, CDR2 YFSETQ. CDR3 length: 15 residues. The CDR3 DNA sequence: TGCGCCAGCAGCAGAACGCCTAGCGGCGGGGAGACCCAGTACTTC. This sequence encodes CASSRTPSGGETQYF.

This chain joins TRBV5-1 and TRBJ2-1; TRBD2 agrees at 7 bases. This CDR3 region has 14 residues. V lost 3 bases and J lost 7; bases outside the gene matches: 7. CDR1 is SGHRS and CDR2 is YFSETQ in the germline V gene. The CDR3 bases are TGCGCCAGCAGCTCCGGGACTACCCCGAATGAGCAGTTCTTC. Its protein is CASSSGTTPNEQFF.

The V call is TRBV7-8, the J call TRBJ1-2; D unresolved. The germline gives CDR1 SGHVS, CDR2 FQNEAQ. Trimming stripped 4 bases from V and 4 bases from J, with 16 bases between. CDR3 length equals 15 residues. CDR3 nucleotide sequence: TGTGCCAGCAGCTCGACTGGAGCGGCAACCTATGGCTACACCTTC. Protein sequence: CASSSTGAATYGYTF.

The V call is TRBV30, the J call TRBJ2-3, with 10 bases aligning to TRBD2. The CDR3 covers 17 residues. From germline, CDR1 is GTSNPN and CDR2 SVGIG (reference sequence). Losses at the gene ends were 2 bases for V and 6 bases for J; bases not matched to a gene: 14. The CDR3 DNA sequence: TGTGCCTGGAGTATCTTTGGCGATAGCGGGGGGCTGGATACGCAGTATTTT. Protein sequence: CAWSIFGDSGGLDTQYF.

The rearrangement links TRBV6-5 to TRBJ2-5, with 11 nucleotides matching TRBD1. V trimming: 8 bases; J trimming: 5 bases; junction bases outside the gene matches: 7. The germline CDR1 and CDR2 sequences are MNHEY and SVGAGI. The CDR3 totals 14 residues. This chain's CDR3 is CASGIRTGGETQYF. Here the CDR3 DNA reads TGTGCCAGCGGAATTAGGACAGGGGGCGAGACCCAGTACTTC.

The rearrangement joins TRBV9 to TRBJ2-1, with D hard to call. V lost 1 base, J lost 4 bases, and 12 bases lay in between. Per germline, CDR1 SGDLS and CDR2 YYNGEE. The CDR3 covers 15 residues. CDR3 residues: CASSVTTHPYNEQFF. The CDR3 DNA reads TGTGCCAGCAGCGTAACTACCCACCCTTACAATGAGCAGTTCTTC.

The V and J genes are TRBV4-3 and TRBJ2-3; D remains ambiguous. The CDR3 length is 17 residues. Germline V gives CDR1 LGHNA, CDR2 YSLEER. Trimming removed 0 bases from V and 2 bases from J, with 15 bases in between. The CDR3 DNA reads TGCGCCAGCAGCCAAGATGACTTGCGACGGATCACAGATACGCAGTATTTT. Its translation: CASSQDDLRRITDTQYF.